This T cell receptor (beta chain) was identified during a study of regulatory T cells in long-lasting Graves disease. The CDR3 runs 14 residues. V lost 3 bases and J lost 3; bases outside the gene matches: 1. Germline CDR1 and CDR2: SEHNR and FQNEAQ (reference sequence). Regarding time point: newly diagnosed GD, antithyroid drugs for less than 3 months. Preparation of the TCR library used RNA extracted from PBMCs. Roughly 9 milliliters of peripheral blood were taken and placed in EDTA tubes. In its sample, this clonotype was seen many times. Building the TCR beta libraries relied on iRepertoire HTBI primers, and CDR3 regions underwent Arm-PCR. TCRdb re-derived calls from the multiplex PCR reads in MiXCR, one entry per CDR3 protein. The sample yields some 250,000 distinct CDR3 sequences, around 18% seen once. These data also featured in a second study, about T cells in Graves' hyperthyroidism and ophthalmopathy.

The sequenced sample was peripheral blood mononuclear cells (PBMCs), obtained at new diagnosis, from a patient treated with antithyroid drugs. The source of this sequence is a woman in her 30s with Graves disease. The chain carries TRBV7-9 and TRBJ1-5; TRBD1 agrees at 8 bases. The CDR3, as DNA: TGTGCCAGCAGCTTGACAGGGGACAATCAGCCCCAGCATTTT. Its translation is CASSLTGDNQPQHF.